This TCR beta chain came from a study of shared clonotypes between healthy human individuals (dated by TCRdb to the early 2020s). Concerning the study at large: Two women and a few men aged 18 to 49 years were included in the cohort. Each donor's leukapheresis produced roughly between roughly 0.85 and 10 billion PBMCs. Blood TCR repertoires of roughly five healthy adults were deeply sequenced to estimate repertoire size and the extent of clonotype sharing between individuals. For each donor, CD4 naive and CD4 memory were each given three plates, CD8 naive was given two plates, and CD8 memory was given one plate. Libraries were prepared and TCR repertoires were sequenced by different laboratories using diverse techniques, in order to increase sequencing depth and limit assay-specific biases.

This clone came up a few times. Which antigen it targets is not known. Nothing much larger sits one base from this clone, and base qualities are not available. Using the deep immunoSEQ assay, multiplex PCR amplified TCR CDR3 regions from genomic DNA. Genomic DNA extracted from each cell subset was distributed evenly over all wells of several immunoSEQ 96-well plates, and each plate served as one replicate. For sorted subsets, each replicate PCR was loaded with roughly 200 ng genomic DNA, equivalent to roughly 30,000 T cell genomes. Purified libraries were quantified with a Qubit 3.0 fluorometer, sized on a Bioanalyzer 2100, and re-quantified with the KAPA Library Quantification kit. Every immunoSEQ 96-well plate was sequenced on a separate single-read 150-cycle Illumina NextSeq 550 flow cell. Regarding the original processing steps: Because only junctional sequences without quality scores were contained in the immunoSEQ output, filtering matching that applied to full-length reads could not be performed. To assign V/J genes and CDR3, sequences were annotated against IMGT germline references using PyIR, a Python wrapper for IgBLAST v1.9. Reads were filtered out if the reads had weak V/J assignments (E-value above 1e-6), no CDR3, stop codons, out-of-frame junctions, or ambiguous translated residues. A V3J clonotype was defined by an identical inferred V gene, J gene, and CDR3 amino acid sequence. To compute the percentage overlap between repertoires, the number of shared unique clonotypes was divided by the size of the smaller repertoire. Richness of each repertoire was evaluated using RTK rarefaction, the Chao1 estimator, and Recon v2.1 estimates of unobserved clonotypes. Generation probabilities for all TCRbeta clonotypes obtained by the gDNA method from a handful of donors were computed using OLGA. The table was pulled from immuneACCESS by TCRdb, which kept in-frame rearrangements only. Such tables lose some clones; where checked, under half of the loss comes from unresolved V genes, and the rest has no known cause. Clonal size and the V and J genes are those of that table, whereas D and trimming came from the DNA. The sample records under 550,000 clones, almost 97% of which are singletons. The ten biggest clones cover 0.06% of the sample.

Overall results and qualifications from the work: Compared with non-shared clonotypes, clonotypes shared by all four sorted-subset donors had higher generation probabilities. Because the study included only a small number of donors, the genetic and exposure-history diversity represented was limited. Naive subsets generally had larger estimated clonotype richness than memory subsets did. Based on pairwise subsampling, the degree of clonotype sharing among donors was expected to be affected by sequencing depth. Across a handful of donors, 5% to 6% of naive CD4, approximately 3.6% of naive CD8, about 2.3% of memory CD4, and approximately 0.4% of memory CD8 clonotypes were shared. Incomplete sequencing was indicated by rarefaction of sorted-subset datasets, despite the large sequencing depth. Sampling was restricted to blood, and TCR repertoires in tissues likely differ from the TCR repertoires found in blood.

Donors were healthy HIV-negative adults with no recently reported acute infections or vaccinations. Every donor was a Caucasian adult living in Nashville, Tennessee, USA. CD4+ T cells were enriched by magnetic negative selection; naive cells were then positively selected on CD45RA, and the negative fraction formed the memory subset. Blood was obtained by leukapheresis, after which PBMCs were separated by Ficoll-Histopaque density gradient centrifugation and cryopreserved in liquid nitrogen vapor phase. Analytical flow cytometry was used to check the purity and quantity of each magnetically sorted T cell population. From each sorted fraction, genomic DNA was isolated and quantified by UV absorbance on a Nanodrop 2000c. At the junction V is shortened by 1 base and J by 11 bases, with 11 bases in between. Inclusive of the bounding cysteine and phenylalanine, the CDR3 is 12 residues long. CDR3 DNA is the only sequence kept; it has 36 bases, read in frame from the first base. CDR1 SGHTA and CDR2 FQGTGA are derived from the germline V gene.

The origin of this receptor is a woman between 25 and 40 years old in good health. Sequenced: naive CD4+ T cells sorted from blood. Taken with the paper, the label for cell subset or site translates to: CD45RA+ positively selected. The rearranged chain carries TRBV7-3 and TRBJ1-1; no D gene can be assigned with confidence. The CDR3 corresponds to CASSLSSAGAFF. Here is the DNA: TGTGCCAGCAGCTTAAGCTCTGCTGGGGCTTTCTTT.